This T cell receptor (beta chain) was retrieved from a study of regulatory T cells in long-lasting Graves disease (dated by TCRdb to the early 2020s). In the study overall: In the newly diagnosed Graves' disease group, patients had been taking antithyroid drugs for less than 3 months. Persistent Graves' disease patients were compared with newly diagnosed Graves' disease patients by peripheral blood TCR sequencing and RNA sequencing. The study was conducted in China and was registered as a clinical trial. A total of about 35 samples underwent TCR sequencing, from around 13 patients with persistent Graves' disease and some 20 patients with newly diagnosed Graves' disease. Study-wide findings and limitations: Persistent disease showed preferential use of TRBV28, TRBJ1-2 and TRBJ2-5, whereas newly diagnosed disease favored TRBV20-1 and TRBJ2-1. Lower TCR Shannon entropy and fewer highly expanded clones were observed in persistent Graves' disease patients than in newly diagnosed patients, which suggested clonal expansion. The small sample size was acknowledged by the authors as a limitation that may reduce accuracy. The study examined only peripheral blood because the primary lesion, thyroid tissue, could not be accessed. Only the TCR beta chain was sequenced and analyzed. Patients with persistent disease shared more public clonotypes (about 2,700) than newly diagnosed patients did (more than 900).

Via the germline V gene, CDR1 is SGHVS and CDR2 FQNEAQ. The V end loses 2 bases and the J end loses 4 bases, and a stretch of 15 bases separates them. Counted from cysteine to phenylalanine, this CDR3 has 16 amino acids. CDR3 DNA is the only sequence kept; it has 48 bases, read in frame from the first base. The time point label of this sample denotes: newly diagnosed GD, antithyroid drugs for less than 3 months. RNA was extracted from PBMCs in TRIzol for both TCR sequencing and RNA sequencing. Graves' disease was diagnosed according to American Thyroid Association guidelines. Recruitment of patients was carried out at an endocrinology department in Xi'an, China. From each patient, roughly 9 milliliters of peripheral blood was collected into an EDTA anticoagulant tube. Ficoll Paque Plus density gradient separation was used to isolate PBMCs, and no further T cell sorting was performed. RNA quality was checked with an Agilent 2100 Bioanalyzer and agarose gel, and concentration with a NanoDrop 2000.

Receptor libraries were prepared by multiplex PCR. Sequencing was carried out with an Illumina HiSeq 4000. CDR3 regions were amplified by Arm-PCR with iRepertoire HTBI primers to construct TCR beta libraries. Before sequencing, the PCR products went through gel purification. Concerning the study's data processing: Gene usage analysis of CDR3 amino acid clonotypes relied on the roughly 67 TRBV and 13 to 15 TRBJ segments identified across samples. COPE and FqMerger were used to merge the filtered high-quality paired reads into contigs. BLAST was used to align contigs to IMGT TRBV, TRBD and TRBJ reference genes, with CDR3 defined following IMGT. Highly expanded clones were defined as clonotypes with a frequency above 0.1%. Shannon entropy was used to measure repertoire diversity, and the Gini coefficient was used to measure V-J evenness. A clonotype was considered public if more than one individual shared it. The raw public data were reprocessed by TCRdb itself: fastp quality trimming at Q25, MiXCR clonotype calling, in-frame beta chains only. When rows share a CDR3 protein, they turn into one entry using the most common DNA and genes. The V and J calls and clone size come from TCRdb's table, not from the authors' own analysis. This sample gives approximately 230,000 distinct CDR3 sequences in total; roughly 18% of them show up just once. Approximately 24% of the sample goes to the ten largest clones.

This clonotype showed up many times. Its cognate antigen has yet to be identified. Base quality data are lacking; no much larger clone is found one base away. The specimen was peripheral blood mononuclear cells (PBMCs), collected at new diagnosis, from a patient treated with antithyroid drugs. The chain joins TRBV7-8 to TRBJ2-1; no D gene can be assigned with confidence. The receptor was isolated from a female donor with Graves disease. The CDR3 region has the sequence CASSLTGAFLYNEQFF. The nucleotide sequence reads TGTGCCAGCAGCTTAACGGGCGCTTTCCTTTACAATGAGCAGTTCTTC.